A single sample gave rise to the 28 T cell receptor beta chains below, sequenced in a study of blood T cell repertoires in COVID-19. Produced via immunoSEQ multiplex PCR; TCRdb's table is partial and in-frame only. The profile shows around 300,000 clones, 80% to 90% of them singletons. What was sequenced was PBMCs or T cells enriched from blood (not recorded which). All receptors come from a man younger than 40 who had recovered from COVID-19.

This CDR3 is CASVGGGLGNIQYF. CDR3 coding DNA: TGTGCCAGCGTAGGCGGGGGCCTCGGGAACATTCAGTACTTC. The rearrangement joins TRBV6-5 to TRBJ2-4; D might be TRBD2 (7 bases). The CDR3 covers 14 residues. Germline V gives CDR1 MNHEY, CDR2 SVGAGI. V shed 8 bases and J shed 7 bases, with 18 bases lying between them.

The gene calls are TRBV21-1 and TRBJ1-5. TRBV21-1 is deemed a pseudogene. This CDR3 region has 18 residues. The CDR3: CASSKEDRLAAVNQPQHF. CDR3 nucleotide sequence: TGTGCCAGCAGCAAAGAGGACAGACTAGCGGCCGTCAATCAGCCCCAGCATTTT.

The chain uses TRBV6-5 and TRBJ2-1; 12 nucleotides align to TRBD2. Unmatched junction bases numbered 2, after V lost 8 bases and J lost 6 bases. The CDR3 sequence is 13 residues long. Per germline, CDR1 MNHEY and CDR2 SVGAGI. The CDR3 DNA follows: TGTGCCAGCCGACTAGCGGGGGTCAATGAGCAGTTCTTC. Translated, it gives CASRLAGVNEQFF.

The chain employs TRBV27 and TRBJ2-7, with D tentatively TRBD1 (5 bases). Looked up from germline, CDR1 is MNHEY and CDR2 is SMNVEV (reference sequence). The CDR3 extends over 13 amino acids. V was pared by 2 bases and J by 1 base, with 6 bases between. CDR3 sequence: CASSLRQSYEQYF. The CDR3 coding sequence is TGTGCCAGCAGTTTACGACAGTCCTACGAGCAGTACTTC.

The chain has TRBV11-2 and TRBJ1-2; 9 positions match TRBD1. This CDR3 is built from 16 residues. Germline-derived CDR1 and CDR2 are SGHAT and FQNNGV. The V segment lost 6 bases and the J segment 0 bases; nucleotides outside the gene matches: 8. CDR3 DNA: TGTGCCAGCAGTTTGAGACAGGGGGGAGCTAACTATGGCTACACCTTC. This encodes CASSLRQGGANYGYTF.

This chain uses TRBV24-1 with TRBJ1-2; TRBD1 is a possible D gene (5 bases). Trimming took 7 bases from V and 1 from J, leaving 6 bases between them. The CDR3 covers 12 residues. Germline V gene lookup returns CDR1 KGHDR and CDR2 SFDVKD. The DNA for the CDR3 is TGTGCCACCAGCCAGGGTAACTATGGCTACACCTTC. Translated, it gives CATSQGNYGYTF.

This clone was detected once. V usage is TRBV30 and J usage is TRBJ1-2; D is unresolved. The V end was cut by 3 bases, the J end by 1 base, with 9 bases between. CDR1 is GTSNPN, CDR2 SVGIG, per germline (reference sequence). The CDR3 sequence is 13 residues long. The CDR3 sequence: CAWSDQVNYGYTF. In DNA, the CDR3 is TGTGCCTGGAGCGACCAGGTTAACTATGGCTACACCTTC.

The chain employs TRBV9 and TRBJ2-1; 7 positions match TRBD2. This CDR3 has 18 amino acids. CDR1 and CDR2 from the germline V gene are SGDLS and YYNGEE. After removal of 1 base from V and 4 bases from J, the junction contained 14 bases not matched to a gene. As DNA, the CDR3 is TGTGCCAGCAGCGTATCCCTCAGGGAGGGCCTGGGGTACAATGAGCAGTTCTTC. Translation: CASSVSLREGLGYNEQFF.

The V call is TRBV30, the J call TRBJ1-2; TRBD1 aligns across 7 bases. Germline CDR1 and CDR2: GTSNPN and SVGIG (reference sequence). The CDR3 spans 15 residues. J was trimmed by 2 bases and V by 0 bases; bases with no gene match: 6. The CDR3 DNA is TGTGCCTGGAGTGTCACTGAACAGGGGAACTATGGCTACACCTTC. Its protein product is CAWSVTEQGNYGYTF. The full variable domain, in which reference TRBV30 and TRBJ1-2 provide the parts outside the CDR3, is SQTIHQWPATLVQPVGSPLSLECTVEGTSNPNLYWYRQAAGRGLQLLFYSVGIGQISSEVPQNLSASRPQDRQFILSSKKLLLSDSGFYLCAWSVTEQGNYGYTFGSGTRLTVV.

The CDR3 nucleotides read TGTGCCAGCAGCTCCCCGACCCCCGGGACTAGCGGGGGGAGGGGTGAGCAGTTCTTC. Residues: CASSSPTPGTSGGRGEQFF. The V call is TRBV13, the J call TRBJ2-1; 15 bases match TRBD2. Germline CDR1 reads PRHDT; CDR2 reads FYEKMQ (reference sequence). V lost 4 bases and J lost 9; bases outside the gene matches: 16. The CDR3 is 19 amino acids.

CDR3: CASSSLDGSIVIVQVATNEKLFF. The CDR3 coding sequence is TGTGCCAGCAGCTCCCTCGATGGGTCTATTGTTATAGTTCAGGTTGCAACTAATGAAAAACTGTTTTTT. The genes are TRBV21-1 and TRBJ1-4; the DNA was not compared with TRBD1, the D call given in the table. TRBV21-1 is deemed a pseudogene. The CDR3 contains 23 residues.

The V call is TRBV11-2, the J call TRBJ1-6; 7 nucleotides agree with TRBD1. Germline V gene data show CDR1 as SGHAT and CDR2 as FQNNGV. The CDR3 sequence is 14 residues long. The junction had 6 bases not matched to a gene; V was cut back by 6 bases and J by 7 bases. Here the CDR3 reads CASRRDSVNSPLHF. In DNA, the CDR3 is TGTGCCAGCAGACGGGACAGTGTAAATTCACCCCTCCACTTT.

V gene TRBV24-1 combines with J gene TRBJ2-1, with TRBD1 matching 10 bases. V lost 8 bases to trimming and J lost 5 bases; unmatched junction nucleotides: 2. The CDR3 is 13 residues long. The germline V gene encodes CDR1 KGHDR and CDR2 SFDVKD. The CDR3 DNA follows: TGTGCCACCATGGGGACAGGGGACAATGAGCAGTTCTTC. Protein product: CATMGTGDNEQFF.

This chain joins TRBV29-1 and TRBJ2-5, with no clear D. The germline gives CDR1 SQVTM, CDR2 ANQGSEA. Trimming took 4 bases from V and 1 from J, leaving 7 bases between them. This CDR3 is built from 12 residues. CDR3 sequence: CSVATTQETQYF. CDR3 bases: TGCAGCGTTGCTACCACCCAAGAGACCCAGTACTTC. The variable domain in full, completed from reference TRBV29-1 and TRBJ2-5, reads SAVISQKPSRDICQRGTSLTIQCQVDSQVTMMFWYRQQPGQSLTLIATANQGSEATYESGFVIDKFPISRPNLTFSTLTVSNMSPEDSSIYLCSVATTQETQYFGPGTRLLVL.

Comment on this clone: A junction end diverges from the germline sequence, so it may reflect a read error. As DNA, the CDR3 is TGTGCCAGCAGCGGAGGTGGGCTAGCTGAAGAGTCCCAGTACTTC. Residues: CASSGGGLAEESQYF. The chain recombines TRBV7-9 with TRBJ2-5; the D gene is possibly TRBD2 (5 bases). CDR1 and CDR2 from the germline V gene are SEHNR and FQNEAQ (reference sequence). The CDR3 sequence is 15 residues long.

The count of this clone is one. V usage is TRBV27 and J usage is TRBJ2-7; D perhaps matches TRBD2 (6 bases). The germline CDR1 and CDR2 sequences are MNHEY and SMNVEV (reference sequence). The CDR3 has 14 amino acids. Trimming took off 5 bases at V and 3 bases at J, with 14 bases between the two ends. CDR3 loop: CASSSSGSNYEQYF. CDR3 in DNA: TGTGCCAGCAGTAGCTCCGGGAGCAACTACGAGCAGTACTTC.

The chain links TRBV19 to TRBJ2-1; D unresolved. This CDR3 is 13 amino acids long. Germline V CDR1 and CDR2: LNHDA, SQIVND (reference sequence). Trimming left V 6 bases short and J 10 bases short, with 16 bases between. CDR3 nucleotide sequence: TGTGCCAGTAGGGTCATAAGTGCACAAGAGCAGTTCTTC. It encodes CASRVISAQEQFF.

V usage is TRBV2 and J usage is TRBJ2-7; D gene unclear. V was cut by 1 base and J by 8 bases, with 6 bases left in between. The CDR3 runs to 11 residues. Germline values: CDR1 SNHLY, CDR2 FYNNEI. The CDR3 DNA follows: TGTGCCAGCAGTGAAGGAGGAAAGCAGTACTTC. This sequence encodes CASSEGGKQYF.

The chain is built from TRBV28 and TRBJ2-5, with 7 positions matching TRBD2. CDR1 is MDHEN, CDR2 SYDVKM, per germline. The CDR3 covers 15 residues. Unmatched junction bases numbered 9, after V lost 8 bases and J lost 0 bases. The CDR3 nucleotides read TGTGCCAGCGAGAGAGCGGGGTCGTACCAAGAGACCCAGTACTTC. It codes for CASERAGSYQETQYF. Using reference TRBV28 and TRBJ2-5 for the parts outside the CDR3, the full variable domain is DVKVTQSSRYLVKRTGEKVFLECVQDMDHENMFWYRQDPGLGLRLIYFSYDVKMKEKGDIPEGYSVSREKKERFSLILESASTNQTSMYLCASERAGSYQETQYFGPGTRLLVL.

This clone has only a few counts. This rearrangement joins TRBV6-2 or TRBV6-3 to TRBJ1-5; TRBD1 might be the D (5 bases). CDR3 length: 14 amino acids. Trimming took off 0 bases at V and 3 bases at J, with 6 bases between the two ends. CDR1 and CDR2 from the germline V gene are MNHEY and SVGEGT. The CDR3 DNA sequence: TGTGCCAGCAGTTACTCTGGGGCCAATCAGCCCCAGCATTTT. It translates to CASSYSGANQPQHF.

This chain connects TRBV28 to TRBJ2-5; TRBD2 aligns across 10 bases. Germline loops: CDR1 MDHEN, CDR2 SYDVKM. There are 17 residues in the CDR3. Trimming took 6 bases from V and 2 from J; bases not matched to a gene: 12. CDR3 DNA: TGTGCCAGCAGAACCACCTCTAGCGGGGGCCTACAAGAGACCCAGTACTTC. This gives the protein CASRTTSSGGLQETQYF.

In its sample, this clone was seen a few times. The gene calls are TRBV2 and TRBJ1-5; tentatively, D is TRBD1 (5 bases). The CDR3 spans 14 residues. Germline CDR1 and CDR2: SNHLY and FYNNEI. Trimming left V 7 bases short and J 4 bases short, with 14 bases between. The CDR3 DNA reads TGTGCCAGCAAGGCGGGGGAGACTAATCAGCCCCAGCATTTT. Translating it yields CASKAGETNQPQHF.

This rearrangement joins TRBV6-5 to TRBJ1-2; no clear D. Deletions cut 6 bases from V and 1 base from J, with 9 bases between. CDR1 MNHEY and CDR2 SVGAGI come from the germline V gene. CDR3 length: 13 amino acids. The DNA of the CDR3 is TGTGCCAGCAGCCCAGGTGGTAACTATGGCTACACCTTC. Translated, it gives CASSPGGNYGYTF.

The V gene is TRBV11-3, the J gene TRBJ2-5; TRBD2 agrees at 13 bases. Germline V CDR1 and CDR2: SGHNT, YENEEA. J gave up 3 bases and V 5 bases, and 12 bases lay outside the gene matches. The CDR3 has 18 amino acids. The CDR3 reads CASSLGTSGAIGKETQYF. In DNA, the CDR3 is TGTGCCAGCAGCCTTGGGACTAGCGGGGCCATCGGGAAAGAGACCCAGTACTTC. The full variable domain, in which reference TRBV11-3 and TRBJ2-5 provide the parts outside the CDR3, is EAGVVQSPRYKIIEKKQPVAFWCNPISGHNTLYWYLQNLGQGPELLIRYENEEAVDDSQLPKDRFSAERLKGVDSTLKIQPAELGDSAVYLCASSLGTSGAIGKETQYFGPGTRLLVL.

The chain carries TRBV7-9 and TRBJ2-2; D might be TRBD1 (5 bases). V was cut by 7 bases and J by 6 bases, with 18 bases left in between. The CDR3 runs 15 residues. The germline V gene encodes CDR1 SEHNR and CDR2 FQNEAQ (reference sequence). The CDR3 nucleotides read TGTGCCAGCATCCAGGGTAAAGGAAGCCCCGGGGAGCTGTTTTTT. This gives the protein CASIQGKGSPGELFF.

The V gene is TRBV28, the J gene TRBJ1-6; D is perhaps TRBD1 (6 bases). The V gene's germline CDR1 is MDHEN and CDR2 SYDVKM. V dropped 5 bases and J dropped 0 bases, with 20 bases sitting between them. This CDR3 spans 19 amino acids. The CDR3 sequence: CASSQTLGALSSYNSPLHF. DNA for the CDR3: TGTGCCAGCAGTCAGACCCTGGGGGCCCTTAGCTCCTATAATTCACCCCTCCACTTT.

The chain carries TRBV19 and TRBJ2-5, with a weak D call TRBD2 (5 bases). This CDR3 is built from 15 residues. Looked up from germline, CDR1 is LNHDA and CDR2 is SQIVND (reference sequence). The V gene lost 3 bases and the J gene lost 1 base, with 12 bases spanning the gap. The chain's CDR3 is CASSILIGVQETQYF. The CDR3 DNA follows: TGTGCCAGTAGTATCCTTATCGGGGTCCAAGAGACCCAGTACTTC. Based on the CDR3 plus reference TRBV19 and TRBJ2-5, the full variable domain is DGGITQSPKYLFRKEGQNVTLSCEQNLNHDAMYWYRQDPGQGLRLIYYSQIVNDFQKGDIAEGYSVSREKKESFPLTVTSAQKNPTAFYLCASSILIGVQETQYFGPGTRLLVL.

The J gene is TRBJ2-5, the V gene TRBV19; 8 nucleotides match TRBD1. This CDR3 has 14 residues. In germline, CDR1 is LNHDA, CDR2 SQIVND (reference sequence). V was clipped by 6 bases and J by 4 bases; unmatched bases: 7. CDR3 DNA sequence: TGTGCCAGTAGGAGGTCCAGGGGGCGAGAGACCCAGTACTTC. Protein sequence: CASRRSRGRETQYF.